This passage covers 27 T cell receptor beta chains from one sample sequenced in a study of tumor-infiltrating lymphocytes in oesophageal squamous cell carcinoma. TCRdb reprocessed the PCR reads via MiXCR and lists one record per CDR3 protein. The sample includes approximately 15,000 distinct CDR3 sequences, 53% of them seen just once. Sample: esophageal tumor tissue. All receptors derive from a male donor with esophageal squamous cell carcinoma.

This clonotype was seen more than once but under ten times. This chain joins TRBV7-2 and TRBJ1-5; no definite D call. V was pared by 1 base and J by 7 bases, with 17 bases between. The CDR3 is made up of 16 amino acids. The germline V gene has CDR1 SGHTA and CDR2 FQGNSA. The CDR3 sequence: CASSLDVRRGAQPQHF. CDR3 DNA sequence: TGTGCCAGCAGCTTAGATGTTCGTCGGGGAGCCCAGCCCCAGCATTTT.

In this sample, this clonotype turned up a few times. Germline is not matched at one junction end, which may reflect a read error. The DNA for the CDR3 is TGTGCCAGCAGCTACAGGGTTCGGGGGTCACCCCTCCACTTC. Translated: CASSYRVRGSPLHF. The chain links TRBV7-4 to TRBJ2-7; D assignment may be TRBD1 or TRBD2 (6 bases each). Germline V CDR1 and CDR2: SGHVT, SQSDAQ. The CDR3 runs 14 residues.

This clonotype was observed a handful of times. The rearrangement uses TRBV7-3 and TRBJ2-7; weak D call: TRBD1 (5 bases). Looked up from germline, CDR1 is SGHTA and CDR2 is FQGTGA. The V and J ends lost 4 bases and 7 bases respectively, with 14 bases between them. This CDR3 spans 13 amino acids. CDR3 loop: CASSSANTGEQYF. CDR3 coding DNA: TGTGCCAGCAGCTCAGCGAACACAGGAGAGCAGTACTTC.

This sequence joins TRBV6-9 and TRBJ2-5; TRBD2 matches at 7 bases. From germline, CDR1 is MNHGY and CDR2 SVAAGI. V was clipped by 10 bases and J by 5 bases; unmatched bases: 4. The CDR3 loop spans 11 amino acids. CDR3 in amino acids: CATQGGETQYF. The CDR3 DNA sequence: TGTGCCACCCAGGGAGGGGAGACCCAGTACTTC.

CDR3 in amino acids: CASSLAGTSGQETQYF. As DNA, the CDR3 is TGTGCCAGCAGCTTAGCCGGGACTAGCGGCCAAGAGACCCAGTACTTC. J is TRBJ2-5 and V is TRBV7-2; 11 bases fit TRBD2. V trimming: 0 bases; J trimming: 1 base; junction bases outside the gene matches: 1. Looked up from germline, CDR1 is SGHTA and CDR2 is FQGNSA. The CDR3 has 16 residues. Variable domain in full (rest from reference TRBV7-2 and TRBJ2-5): GAGVSQSPSNKVTEKGKDVELRCDPISGHTALYWYRQSLGQGLEFLIYFQGNSAPDKSGLPSDRFSAERTGGSVSTLTIQRTQQEDSAVYLCASSLAGTSGQETQYFGPGTRLLVL.

CDR3: CASSTLIGSRAYGYTF. CDR3 DNA sequence: TGTGCCAGCAGCACCTTAATCGGCTCCAGAGCCTATGGCTACACCTTC. This rearrangement joins TRBV11-1 to TRBJ1-2; no clear D gene. Trimming cost V 5 bases and J 4 bases, with 20 bases left between them. The CDR3 length is 16 residues. Germline loops: CDR1 SGHAT, CDR2 FQDESV (reference sequence).

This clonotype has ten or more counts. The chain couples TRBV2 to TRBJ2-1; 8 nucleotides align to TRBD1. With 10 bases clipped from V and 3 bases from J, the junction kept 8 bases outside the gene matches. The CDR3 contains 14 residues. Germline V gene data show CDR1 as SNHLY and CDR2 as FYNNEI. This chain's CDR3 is CATQRGQGYNEQFF. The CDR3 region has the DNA TGTGCCACACAGAGAGGACAGGGCTACAATGAGCAGTTCTTC. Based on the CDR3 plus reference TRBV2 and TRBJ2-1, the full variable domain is EPEVTQTPSHQVTQMGQEVILRCVPISNHLYFYWYRQILGQKVEFLVSFYNNEISEKSEIFDDQFSVERPDGSNFTLKIRSTKLEDSAMYFCATQRGQGYNEQFFGPGTRLTVL.

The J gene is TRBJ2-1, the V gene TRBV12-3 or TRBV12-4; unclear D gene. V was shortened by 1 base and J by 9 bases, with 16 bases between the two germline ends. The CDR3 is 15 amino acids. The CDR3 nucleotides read TGTGCCAGCAGTTTAGAGTCAAAGGGTAGCACTGAGCAGTTCTTC. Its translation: CASSLESKGSTEQFF.

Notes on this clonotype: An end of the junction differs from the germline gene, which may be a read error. The CDR3 bases are TGTGCCAGCAGGGAGGCAGGTGGCGGCTATGGCAACACCTTC. It yields the protein CASREAGGGYGNTF. This sequence joins TRBV28 and TRBJ2-7; a possible D gene is TRBD2 (5 bases). CDR3 length: 14 amino acids. CDR1 is MDHEN, CDR2 SYDVKM, per germline.

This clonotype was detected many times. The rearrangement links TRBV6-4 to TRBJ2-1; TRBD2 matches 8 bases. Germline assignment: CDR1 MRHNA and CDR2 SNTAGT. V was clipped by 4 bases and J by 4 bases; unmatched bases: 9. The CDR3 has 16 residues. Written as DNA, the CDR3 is TGTGCCAGCAGTGCCGCTGCGGGAGGAGGGTACAATGAGCAGTTCTTC. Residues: CASSAAAGGGYNEQFF.

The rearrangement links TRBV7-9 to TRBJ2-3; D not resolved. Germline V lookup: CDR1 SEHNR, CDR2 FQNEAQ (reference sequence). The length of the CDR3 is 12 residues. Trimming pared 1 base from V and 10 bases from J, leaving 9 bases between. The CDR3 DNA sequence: TGTGCCAGCAGCTTAGGGCCCAGAGCGCAGTATTTT. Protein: CASSLGPRAQYF.

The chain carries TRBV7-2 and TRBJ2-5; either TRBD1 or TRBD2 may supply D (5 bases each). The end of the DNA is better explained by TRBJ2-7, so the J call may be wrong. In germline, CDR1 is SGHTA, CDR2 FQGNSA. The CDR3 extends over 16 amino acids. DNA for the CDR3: TGTGCCAGCAGCTTAAATGGGGGTTCCTCCTCCTACGAGCAGTACTTC. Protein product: CASSLNGGSSSYEQYF.

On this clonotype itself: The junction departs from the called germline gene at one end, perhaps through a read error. The CDR3 DNA follows: TGTGCCAGCAGCTTGGCCCTCCAGAGCCAAGGCGGGGAGCTGTTTTTT. Protein: CASSLALQSQGGELFF. The V gene is TRBV5-3, the J gene TRBJ2-2; D unresolved. TRBV5-3 is classed as an ORF, of uncertain function. There are 16 residues in the CDR3.

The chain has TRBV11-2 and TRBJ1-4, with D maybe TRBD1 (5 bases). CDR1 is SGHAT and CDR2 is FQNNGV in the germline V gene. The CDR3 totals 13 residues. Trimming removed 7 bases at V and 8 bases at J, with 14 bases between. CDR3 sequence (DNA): TGTGCCAGCACCCTGCAGGGTGAGGAAAAACTGTTTTTT. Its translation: CASTLQGEEKLFF.

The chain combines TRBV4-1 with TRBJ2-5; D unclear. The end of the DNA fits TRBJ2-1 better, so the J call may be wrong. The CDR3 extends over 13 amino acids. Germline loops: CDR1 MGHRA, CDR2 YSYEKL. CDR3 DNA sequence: TGCGCCAGCAGCCAAGATCACTTTGGTCGGCAGTTCTTC. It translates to CASSQDHFGRQFF.

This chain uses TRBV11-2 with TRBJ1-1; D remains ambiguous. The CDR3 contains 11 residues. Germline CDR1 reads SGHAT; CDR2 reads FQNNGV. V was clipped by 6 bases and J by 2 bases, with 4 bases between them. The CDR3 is CASRLNTEAFF. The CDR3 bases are TGTGCCAGCAGACTTAACACTGAAGCTTTCTTT.

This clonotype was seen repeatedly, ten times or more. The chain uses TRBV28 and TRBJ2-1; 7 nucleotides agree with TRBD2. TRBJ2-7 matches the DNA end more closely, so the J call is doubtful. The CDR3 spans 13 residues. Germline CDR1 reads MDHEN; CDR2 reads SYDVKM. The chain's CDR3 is CASSFGLVLEQYF. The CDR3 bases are TGTGCCAGCAGTTTCGGACTAGTACTCGAGCAGTACTTC.

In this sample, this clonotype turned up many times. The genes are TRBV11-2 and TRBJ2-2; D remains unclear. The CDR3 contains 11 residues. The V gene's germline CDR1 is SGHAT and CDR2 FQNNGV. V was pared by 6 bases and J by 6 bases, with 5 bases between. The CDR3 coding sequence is TGTGCCAGCAGTTTATCCGGGGAGCTGTTTTTT. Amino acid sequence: CASSLSGELFF.

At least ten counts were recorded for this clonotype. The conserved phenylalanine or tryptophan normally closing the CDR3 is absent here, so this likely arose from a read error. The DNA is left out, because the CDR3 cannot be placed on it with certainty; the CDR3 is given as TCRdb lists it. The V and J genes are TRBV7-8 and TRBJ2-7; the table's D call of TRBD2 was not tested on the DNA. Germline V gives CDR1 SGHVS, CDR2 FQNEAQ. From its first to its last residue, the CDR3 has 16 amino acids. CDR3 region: CASSLGGTNYGYTFGS.

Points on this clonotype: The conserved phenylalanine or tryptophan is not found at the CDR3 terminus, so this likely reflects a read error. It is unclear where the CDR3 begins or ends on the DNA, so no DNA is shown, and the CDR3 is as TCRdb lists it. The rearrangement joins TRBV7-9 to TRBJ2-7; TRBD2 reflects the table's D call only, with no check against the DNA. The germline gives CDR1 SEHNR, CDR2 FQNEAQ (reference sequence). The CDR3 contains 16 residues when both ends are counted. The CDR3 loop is CASSLLAGHYGYTFGS.

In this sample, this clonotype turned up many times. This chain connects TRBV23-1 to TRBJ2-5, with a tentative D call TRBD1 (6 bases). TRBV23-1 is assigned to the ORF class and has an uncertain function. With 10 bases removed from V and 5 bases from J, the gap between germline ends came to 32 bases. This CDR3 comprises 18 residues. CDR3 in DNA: TGCGCCAACTCGAGAACAAGGGACAAACGGGGCGTCGGGGAGACCCAGTACTTC. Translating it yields CANSRTRDKRGVGETQYF.

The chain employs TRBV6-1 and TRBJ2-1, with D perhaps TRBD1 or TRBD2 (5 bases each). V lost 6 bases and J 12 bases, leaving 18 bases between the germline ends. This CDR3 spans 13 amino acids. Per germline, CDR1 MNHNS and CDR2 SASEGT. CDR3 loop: CASRRDPTDTQFF. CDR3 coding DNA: TGTGCCAGCAGGAGGGACCCCACAGATACGCAGTTCTTC.

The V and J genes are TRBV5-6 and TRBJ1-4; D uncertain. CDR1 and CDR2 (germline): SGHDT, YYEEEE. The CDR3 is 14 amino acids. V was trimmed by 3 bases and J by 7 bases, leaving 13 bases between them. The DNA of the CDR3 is TGTGCCAGCAGCTACTCACAGCTGAGTGAAAAACTGTTTTTT. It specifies CASSYSQLSEKLFF.

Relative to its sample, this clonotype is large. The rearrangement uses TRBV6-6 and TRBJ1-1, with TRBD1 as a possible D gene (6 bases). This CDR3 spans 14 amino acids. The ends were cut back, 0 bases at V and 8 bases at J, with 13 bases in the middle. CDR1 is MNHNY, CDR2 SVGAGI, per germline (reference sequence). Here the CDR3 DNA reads TGTGCCAGCAGTTACTCGACGGGGGGCCACGAAGCTTTCTTT. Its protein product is CASSYSTGGHEAFF.

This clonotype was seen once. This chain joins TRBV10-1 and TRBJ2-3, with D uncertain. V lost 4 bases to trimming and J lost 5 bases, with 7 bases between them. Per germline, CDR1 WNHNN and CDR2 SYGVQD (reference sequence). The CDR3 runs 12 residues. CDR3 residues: CASSVGVDTQYF. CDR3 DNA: TGCGCCAGCAGTGTAGGTGTAGATACGCAGTATTTT.

The CDR3 reads CASSLSLMGGQGENEQFF. CDR3 DNA sequence: TGTGCCAGCAGTTTATCGTTAATGGGGGGACAGGGAGAGAATGAGCAGTTCTTC. J is TRBJ2-1 and V is TRBV12-3 or TRBV12-4, with 9 bases that match TRBD1. The junction had 15 bases not matched to a gene; V was cut back by 2 bases and J by 7 bases. The CDR3 runs 18 residues.

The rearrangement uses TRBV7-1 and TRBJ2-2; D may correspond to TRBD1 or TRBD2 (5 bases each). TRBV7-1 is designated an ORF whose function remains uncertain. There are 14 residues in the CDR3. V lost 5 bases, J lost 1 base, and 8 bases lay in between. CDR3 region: CASSLGRNTGELFF. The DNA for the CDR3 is TGTGCCAGCAGCCTGGGACGGAACACCGGGGAGCTGTTTTTT.